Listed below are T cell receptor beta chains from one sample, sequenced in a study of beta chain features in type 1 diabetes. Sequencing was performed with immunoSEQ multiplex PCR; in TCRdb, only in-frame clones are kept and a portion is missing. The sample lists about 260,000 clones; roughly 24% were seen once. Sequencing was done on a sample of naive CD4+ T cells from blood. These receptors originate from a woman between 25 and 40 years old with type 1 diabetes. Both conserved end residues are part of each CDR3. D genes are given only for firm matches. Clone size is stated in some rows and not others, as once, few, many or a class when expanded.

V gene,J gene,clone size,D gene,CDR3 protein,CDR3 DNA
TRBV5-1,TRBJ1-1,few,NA,CASSAVPDTEAFF,TGCGCCAGCAGCGCGGTACCGGACACTGAAGCTTTCTTT
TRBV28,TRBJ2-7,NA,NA,CASSPGNEQYF,TGTGCCAGCAGTCCGGGGAACGAGCAGTACTTC
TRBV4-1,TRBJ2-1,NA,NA,CASSQGDSRREQFF,TGCGCCAGCAGCCAGGGGGACTCCCGTAGGGAGCAGTTCTTC
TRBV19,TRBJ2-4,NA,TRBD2,CASSRGGKNIQYF,TGTGCCAGTAGTCGGGGGGGCAAGAACATTCAGTACTTC
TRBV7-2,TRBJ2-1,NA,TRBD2,CASSYSGGYNEQFF,TGTGCCAGCAGCTATAGCGGGGGCTACAATGAGCAGTTCTTC
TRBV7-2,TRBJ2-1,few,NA,CASSSLANSYNEQFF,TGTGCCAGCAGCTCGCTAGCGAACTCCTACAATGAGCAGTTCTTC
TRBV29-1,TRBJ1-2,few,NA,CSVVRGPGNYGYTF,TGCAGCGTTGTTCGGGGTCCGGGGAACTATGGCTACACCTTC
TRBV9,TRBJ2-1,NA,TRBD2,CASSVGLAGVQFF,TGTGCCAGCAGCGTAGGCCTAGCGGGGGTTCAGTTCTTC
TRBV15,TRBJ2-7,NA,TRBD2,CATSRDPGTSGRVYEQYF,TGTGCCACCAGCAGAGATCCGGGGACTAGCGGGAGGGTCTACGAGCAGTACTTC
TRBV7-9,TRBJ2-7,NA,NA,CASSRSYEQYF,TGTGCCAGCAGCCGTTCCTACGAGCAGTACTTC
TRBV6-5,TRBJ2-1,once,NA,CASSYSQLGYNEQFF,TGTGCCAGCAGTTACTCACAGCTTGGGTACAATGAGCAGTTCTTC
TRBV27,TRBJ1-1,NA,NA,CASSLRGTEAFF,TGTGCCAGCAGTTTACGAGGCACTGAAGCTTTCTTT
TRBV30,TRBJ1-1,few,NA,CASRRLVNTEAFF,TGTGCCTCACGGAGATTAGTGAACACTGAAGCTTTCTTT
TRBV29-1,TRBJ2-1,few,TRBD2,CSGEREWDEQFF,TGCAGCGGCGAGCGGGAGTGGGATGAGCAGTTCTTC
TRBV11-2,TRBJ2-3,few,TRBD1,CASSLLAGGLTDTQYF,TGTGCCAGCAGCTTACTGGCAGGGGGCTTAACAGATACGCAGTATTTT
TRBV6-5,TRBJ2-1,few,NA,CASRHPSEDEQFF,TGTGCCAGCAGACATCCGTCAGAGGATGAGCAGTTCTTC
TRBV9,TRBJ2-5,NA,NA,CASSVGNSQETQYF,TGTGCCAGCAGCGTAGGCAACAGCCAAGAGACCCAGTACTTC
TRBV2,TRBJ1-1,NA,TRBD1,CASTRDRGLENTEAFF,TGTGCCAGCACCCGGGACAGGGGGCTTGAGAACACTGAAGCTTTCTTT
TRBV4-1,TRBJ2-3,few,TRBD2,CASSQVGTKNSDTQYF,TGCGCCAGCAGCCAAGTCGGGACTAAAAACTCGGATACGCAGTATTTT
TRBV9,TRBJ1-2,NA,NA,CASSVPGKDGYTF,TGTGCCAGCAGCGTCCCAGGGAAGGATGGCTACACCTTC
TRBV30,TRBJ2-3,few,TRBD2,CAWLAVPDTQYF,TGTGCCTGGCTAGCGGTGCCAGATACGCAGTATTTT
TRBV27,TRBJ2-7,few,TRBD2,CASSSLAGYEQYF,TGTGCCAGCAGCTCACTAGCGGGGTACGAGCAGTACTTC
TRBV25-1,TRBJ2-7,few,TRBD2,CATSGLAGGEQYF,TGTGCCACCAGCGGACTAGCGGGAGGTGAGCAGTACTTC
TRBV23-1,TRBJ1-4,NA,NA,CASSHTKRDEKLFF,TGCGCCAGCAGTCATACAAAGAGGGATGAAAAACTGTTTTTT
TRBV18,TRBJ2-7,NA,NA,CASSPLPGVGSYEQYF,TGTGCCAGCTCACCACTCCCGGGGGTGGGCTCCTACGAGCAGTACTTC
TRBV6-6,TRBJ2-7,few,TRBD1,CASRGTGAEQYF,TGTGCCAGCAGGGGCACAGGGGCCGAGCAGTACTTC
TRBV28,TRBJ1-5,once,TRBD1,CASSSGTGNQPQHF,TGTGCCAGCAGTTCGGGGACAGGCAATCAGCCCCAGCATTTT
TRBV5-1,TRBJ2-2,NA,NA,CASSPGGADTGELFF,TGCGCCAGCAGCCCTGGGGGCGCCGACACCGGGGAGCTGTTTTTT
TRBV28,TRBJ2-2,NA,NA,CASWPGQSTGELFF,TGTGCCAGCTGGCCGGGACAATCCACCGGGGAGCTGTTTTTT
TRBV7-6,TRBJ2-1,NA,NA,CASSFGLVHEQFF,TGTGCCAGCAGCTTTGGACTCGTCCATGAGCAGTTCTTC
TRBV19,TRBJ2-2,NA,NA,CASSIGTSSTGELFF,TGTGCCAGTAGTATTGGGACTTCAAGCACCGGGGAGCTGTTTTTT
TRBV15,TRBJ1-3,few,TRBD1,CATTGTAGNTIYF,TGTGCCACCACCGGGACAGCTGGAAACACCATATATTTT
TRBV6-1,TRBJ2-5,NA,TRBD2,CASSGLAGEETQYF,TGTGCCAGCAGTGGACTAGCGGGAGAAGAGACCCAGTACTTC
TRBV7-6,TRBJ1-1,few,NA,CASSPGTPNTEAFF,TGTGCCAGCAGCCCTGGGACACCGAACACTGAAGCTTTCTTT
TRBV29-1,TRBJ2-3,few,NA,CSVSQSTQYF,TGCAGCGTTTCCCAGTCTACGCAGTATTTT
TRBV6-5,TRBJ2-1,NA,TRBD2,CASSYSSGSYNEQFF,TGTGCCAGCAGTTACTCTAGCGGGAGTTACAATGAGCAGTTCTTC
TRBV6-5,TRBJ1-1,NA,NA,CASSYDAAGDGSEAFF,TGTGCCAGCAGTTATGACGCCGCGGGAGACGGGTCAGAAGCTTTCTTT
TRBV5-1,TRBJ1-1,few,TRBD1,CASAGTENTEAFF,TGCGCCAGCGCCGGGACAGAGAACACTGAAGCTTTCTTT
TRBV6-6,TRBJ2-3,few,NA,CATGGARDTQYF,TGTGCCACGGGTGGGGCGAGGGATACGCAGTATTTT
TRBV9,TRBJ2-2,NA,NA,CASSALNTGELFF,TGTGCCAGCAGCGCACTGAACACCGGGGAGCTGTTTTTT
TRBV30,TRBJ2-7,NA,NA,CAWSRWGDTYEQYF,TGTGCCTGGAGTCGGTGGGGGGATACCTACGAGCAGTACTTC
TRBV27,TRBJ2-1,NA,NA,CASSLEFRHEQFF,TGTGCCAGCAGTTTAGAGTTCAGGCATGAGCAGTTCTTC
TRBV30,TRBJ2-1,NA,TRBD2,CAWSKSGTSGRGYNEQFF,TGTGCCTGGAGTAAATCCGGGACTAGCGGGAGGGGATACAATGAGCAGTTCTTC
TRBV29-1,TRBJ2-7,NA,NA,CSGSAGGPSYEQYF,TGCAGCGGGTCGGCTGGGGGCCCCTCCTACGAGCAGTACTTC
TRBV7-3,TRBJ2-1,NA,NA,CASSSTLVDEQFF,TGTGCCAGCAGCTCAACGTTAGTCGATGAGCAGTTCTTC
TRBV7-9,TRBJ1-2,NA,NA,CASSFDRSHGYTF,TGTGCCAGCAGCTTCGACAGGTCTCACGGCTACACCTTC
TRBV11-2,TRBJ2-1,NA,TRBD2,CASSLVAGLVFDEQFF,TGTGCCAGCAGCTTAGTCGCGGGACTAGTATTCGATGAGCAGTTCTTC